This T cell receptor (beta chain) was captured by sequencing in a study of cytomegalovirus exposure and HLA in healthy donors. Germline V CDR1 and CDR2: MNHEY, SVGAGI. Trimming at V came to 6 bases and at J to 0 bases, leaving 3 bases not matched to a gene. The CDR3 contains 15 residues. The PCR ran on 60 Vbeta and 13 Jbeta primers. Clones were read by immunoSEQ multiplex PCR, and TCRdb kept only the in-frame ones, dropping some. The repertoire table contains 100,000 to 150,000 clones. This chain joins TRBV6-5 and TRBJ1-4; 8 bases are a match to TRBD1. The source material was PBMCs. The receptor was derived from a man aged 35-49 years in good health and CMV-seronegative. Here the CDR3 DNA reads TGTGCCAGCAGCGACAGGGGTGCAACTAATGAAAAACTGTTTTTT. Amino acids: CASSDRGATNEKLFF.